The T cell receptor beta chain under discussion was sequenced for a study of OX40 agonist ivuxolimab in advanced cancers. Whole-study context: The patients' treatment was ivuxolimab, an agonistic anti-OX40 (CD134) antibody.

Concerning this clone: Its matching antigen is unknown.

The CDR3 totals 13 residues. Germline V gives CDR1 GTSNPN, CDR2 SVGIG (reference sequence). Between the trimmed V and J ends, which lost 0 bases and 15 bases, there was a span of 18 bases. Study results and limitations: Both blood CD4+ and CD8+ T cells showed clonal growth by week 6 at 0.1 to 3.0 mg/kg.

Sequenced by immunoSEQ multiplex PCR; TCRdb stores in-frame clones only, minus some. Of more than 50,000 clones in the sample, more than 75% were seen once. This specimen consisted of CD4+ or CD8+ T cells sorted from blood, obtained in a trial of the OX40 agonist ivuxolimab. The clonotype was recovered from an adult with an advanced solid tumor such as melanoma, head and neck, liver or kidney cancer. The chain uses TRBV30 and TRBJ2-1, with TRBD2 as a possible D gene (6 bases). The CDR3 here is CAWSVLRRGEAFF. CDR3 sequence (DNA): TGTGCCTGGAGTGTACTACGGAGGGGTGAGGCGTTCTTC.